This record covers a single T cell receptor beta chain. TCRdb keeps only in-frame clones here, not all; method: immunoSEQ multiplex PCR. The top ten hold more than 5% of the sample, which has 100,000 to 150,000 clones, about 88% seen once. Specified time point: blood 2 weeks post-SBRT. Sample treatment: 15 Gy SBRT to primary tumor, nephrectomy 4 weeks later. These data belong to a study of radiation and T cells in renal cell carcinoma. The V end was cut by 4 bases, the J end by 0 bases, with 22 bases between. This CDR3 comprises 19 residues. CDR1 is SGHVS and CDR2 is FNYEAQ in the germline V gene. This clonotype was sampled from a woman between 70 and 85 years old with renal cell carcinoma. Sequencing used blood, obtained from a patient whose treatment included radiotherapy and nephrectomy. This chain connects TRBV7-6 to TRBJ1-5; no firm D call. The CDR3 here is CASSSQWSLTLHSNQPQHF. The CDR3 DNA reads TGTGCCAGCAGCTCCCAATGGTCCTTAACCCTCCATAGCAATCAGCCCCAGCATTTT.